The 21 T cell receptor beta chains below were found in one sample sequenced in a study of CD8 T cells in Susac syndrome. RNA, at about 0.5 to 1 ug, was reverse transcribed with random hexamers. TCRdb ran MiXCR on the immunoSEQ multiplex PCR reads and lists one entry per CDR3 protein. The table shows about 130,000 distinct CDR3 sequences, with more than 85% occurring only once. Sequencing was performed on CD8+ T cells from PBMCs. Receptors were obtained from a human donor with Susac syndrome.

The CDR3 nucleotides read TGTGCCAGCAGCCTTACCCTTCTAAAGGAGCAGTTCTTC. It codes for CASSLTLLKEQFF. The chain employs TRBV27 and TRBJ2-1; D ambiguous. The CDR3 totals 13 residues. With 6 bases removed from V and 10 bases from J, the gap between germline ends came to 16 bases. CDR1 is MNHEY, CDR2 SMNVEV, per germline (reference sequence).

A word on this clonotype: An end of the junction does not agree with germline; a read error may underlie this. CDR3 nucleotide sequence: TGCGCCAGCAGCCAAGATCTTCTAGCGGGAGGCGGTTCCTTCAATGAGCAGTTCTTC. Amino acids: CASSQDLLAGGGSFNEQFF. This rearrangement joins TRBV4-1 to TRBJ2-1, with TRBD2 matching 11 bases. The length of the CDR3 is 19 residues. CDR1 and CDR2 from the germline V gene are MGHRA and YSYEKL.

The chain links TRBV24-1 to TRBJ2-1; 9 bases agree with TRBD2. Germline V CDR1 and CDR2: KGHDR, SFDVKD. The CDR3 has 16 amino acids. With V trimmed by 4 bases and J by 4 bases, 7 bases remained unmatched. Here the CDR3 reads CATSDPGLAQYNEQFF. CDR3 DNA sequence: TGTGCCACCAGTGACCCCGGACTAGCGCAATACAATGAGCAGTTCTTC.

The chain is built from TRBV24-1 and TRBJ2-7; 12 bases match TRBD2. In germline, CDR1 is KGHDR, CDR2 SFDVKD. The CDR3 consists of 16 residues. With 5 bases clipped from V and 0 bases from J, the junction kept 4 bases outside the gene matches. In DNA form, the CDR3 reads TGTGCCACCAGTGGGACTAGCGGGGACAGCTCCTACGAGCAGTACTTC. Translating it yields CATSGTSGDSSYEQYF.

V and J are TRBV5-6 and TRBJ1-5; D is uncertain. Germline-derived CDR1 and CDR2 are SGHDT and YYEEEE. Between the trimmed V and J ends, which lost 0 bases and 9 bases, there was a span of 13 bases. This CDR3 contains 14 residues. The CDR3 loop is CASSLGTVLGPQHF. The DNA of the CDR3 is TGTGCCAGCAGCTTGGGGACCGTCCTGGGGCCCCAGCATTTT.

The chain has TRBV3-1 and TRBJ2-7; D call uncertain. CDR1 and CDR2 from the germline V gene are LGHDT and YNNKEL (reference sequence). Trimming removed 1 base from V and 3 bases from J, with 4 bases in between. The CDR3 runs 12 residues. CDR3 nucleotide sequence: TGTGCCAGCAGCCAAGGGTACTACGAGCAGTACTTC. Translation: CASSQGYYEQYF.

V usage is TRBV28 and J usage is TRBJ2-5; D tentatively fits TRBD1 or TRBD2 (5 bases each). The V gene's germline CDR1 is MDHEN and CDR2 SYDVKM. V lost 4 bases and J lost 5, with 35 bases in between. This CDR3 is built from 21 residues. CDR3 nucleotide sequence: TGTGCCAGCAGTTCACCCCGTAGGGGTTTGGGGGATCGAAACGGGTTGGAGACCCAGTACTTC. Its translation is CASSSPRRGLGDRNGLETQYF. The full variable domain, its missing parts supplied by reference TRBV28 and TRBJ2-5, is DVKVTQSSRYLVKRTGEKVFLECVQDMDHENMFWYRQDPGLGLRLIYFSYDVKMKEKGDIPEGYSVSREKKERFSLILESASTNQTSMYLCASSSPRRGLGDRNGLETQYFGPGTRLLVL.

V and J are TRBV6-4 and TRBJ2-1; TRBD2 matches at 7 bases. The CDR3 loop spans 16 amino acids. The V and J ends lost 6 bases and 0 bases, in that order; junction bases with no gene match: 8. Germline V CDR1 and CDR2: MRHNA, SNTAGT. The CDR3 DNA follows: TGTGCCAGCAGCCCACTAGCGTTGAGCTCCTACAATGAGCAGTTCTTC. It encodes CASSPLALSSYNEQFF.

The chain recombines TRBV9 with TRBJ1-1; tentatively, D is TRBD1 (6 bases). This CDR3 spans 15 amino acids. In germline, CDR1 is SGDLS, CDR2 YYNGEE. V lost 0 bases and J 1 base, leaving 10 bases between the germline ends. Here the CDR3 DNA reads TGTGCCAGCAGCGTAGAGGGGGGTGCGAACACTGAAGCTTTCTTT. Its translation is CASSVEGGANTEAFF.

V is TRBV4-1 and J is TRBJ1-5; unclear D gene. Germline loops: CDR1 MGHRA, CDR2 YSYEKL. The CDR3 loop spans 14 amino acids. Trimming took off 1 base at V and 2 bases at J, with 6 bases between the two ends. CDR3 in amino acids: CASSQVTGNQPQHF. CDR3 sequence (DNA): TGCGCCAGCAGCCAAGTGACCGGCAATCAGCCCCAGCATTTT.

The rearrangement joins TRBV30 to TRBJ2-1; 11 bases line up with TRBD2. This CDR3 has 15 amino acids. V was pared by 1 base and J by 5 bases, with 4 bases of the junction left unmatched. Germline-derived CDR1 and CDR2 are GTSNPN and SVGIG (reference sequence). This CDR3 reads CAWSAGLAGHNEQFF. In DNA form, the CDR3 reads TGTGCCTGGAGTGCCGGACTAGCGGGCCACAATGAGCAGTTCTTC.

This chain connects TRBV20-1 to TRBJ1-2, with D tentatively TRBD1 (5 bases). CDR1 is DFQATT, CDR2 SNEGSKA, per germline (reference sequence). The CDR3 consists of 14 residues. Trimming stripped 4 bases from V and 7 bases from J, with 19 bases between. CDR3 residues: CSATRSGTPSGYTF. The CDR3 DNA sequence: TGCAGTGCTACAAGGTCCGGGACCCCAAGTGGCTACACCTTC.

V usage is TRBV27 and J usage is TRBJ2-1; D is undetermined. Looked up from germline, CDR1 is MNHEY and CDR2 is SMNVEV (reference sequence). The CDR3 contains 14 residues. V lost 2 bases, J lost 3 bases, and 8 bases lay in between. The CDR3 DNA follows: TGTGCCAGCAGTTTAGAGCCTAGCTACAATGAGCAGTTCTTC. Protein: CASSLEPSYNEQFF.

V is TRBV19 and J is TRBJ1-2; maybe TRBD1 (6 bases). Looked up from germline, CDR1 is LNHDA and CDR2 is SQIVND (reference sequence). Trimming cost V 6 bases and J 6 bases, with 23 bases left between them. The CDR3 sequence is 16 residues long. CDR3 region: CASSNTNGPRGDGYTF. Written as DNA, the CDR3 is TGTGCCAGTAGCAATACGAACGGCCCCAGGGGAGATGGCTACACCTTC.

The chain joins TRBV6-5 to TRBJ2-3; TRBD2 matches at 9 bases. The germline CDR1 and CDR2 sequences are MNHEY and SVGAGI. The V segment lost 2 bases and the J segment 1 base; nucleotides outside the gene matches: 1. CDR3 length equals 15 residues. Here the CDR3 DNA reads TGTGCCAGCAGTTACGGCGGGAGGGGCACAGATACGCAGTATTTT. It is translated as CASSYGGRGTDTQYF.

This chain links TRBV14 with TRBJ2-1, with 8 bases fitting TRBD2. This CDR3 spans 15 amino acids. Germline V CDR1 and CDR2: SGHDN, FVKESK. Germline trimming cut 4 bases from V and 7 bases from J; bases unmatched to any gene: 9. The CDR3 loop reads CASSRIPGTSNEQFF. The CDR3 coding sequence is TGTGCCAGCAGCCGAATCCCTGGGACTAGTAATGAGCAGTTCTTC.

The rearrangement links TRBV5-1 to TRBJ2-7, with 13 bases that match TRBD2. CDR3 length: 17 amino acids. V dropped 4 bases and J dropped 2; count of bases not matched to a gene: 9. Germline V CDR1 and CDR2: SGHRS, YFSETQ. This CDR3 is CASSTGLAGAGTYEQYF. DNA of the CDR3: TGCGCCAGCAGCACCGGACTAGCGGGAGCGGGTACCTACGAGCAGTACTTC.

The chain has TRBV9 and TRBJ2-7, with a possible D match to TRBD2 (6 bases). This CDR3 has 12 residues. V gave up 4 bases and J gave up 5 bases, with 10 bases separating them. CDR1 and CDR2 (germline): SGDLS, YYNGEE. CDR3 in amino acids: CASSPGVDEQYF. The CDR3 coding sequence is TGTGCCAGCAGCCCGGGAGTAGACGAGCAGTACTTC.

The chain recombines TRBV2 with TRBJ2-7, with D unresolved. Trimming left V 7 bases short and J 4 bases short, with 8 bases between. The germline CDR1 and CDR2 sequences are SNHLY and FYNNEI. The CDR3 is made up of 11 amino acids. The CDR3 nucleotides are TGTGCCAGCACCCCCGGGTACGAGCAGTACTTC. Translated: CASTPGYEQYF.

This sequence joins TRBV20-1 and TRBJ2-7; a weak D match, TRBD1 (6 bases). CDR1 is DFQATT and CDR2 is SNEGSKA in the germline V gene (reference sequence). This CDR3 is 14 amino acids long. V lost 4 bases and J lost 2, with 15 bases in between. CDR3 amino acids: CSATRTVKAYEQYF. CDR3 DNA sequence: TGCAGTGCTACCCGGACAGTTAAAGCCTACGAGCAGTACTTC.

The chain recombines TRBV28 with TRBJ2-7; tentative D call: TRBD1 (6 bases). Trimming shortened V by 7 bases and J by 2 bases, and 15 bases separated the two germline ends. The germline V gene encodes CDR1 MDHEN and CDR2 SYDVKM. This CDR3 has 14 residues. The CDR3 DNA sequence: TGTGCCAGCACCCGCCGGGACACGACCTACGAGCAGTACTTC. Translated, it gives CASTRRDTTYEQYF.